This TCR beta chain was identified in a study of cytomegalovirus exposure and HLA in healthy donors. Study conclusions and caveats: As a later analysis revealed, the rate of TCR association differed by HLA locus, with DRB1 most and HLA-C fewest. TCR beta sequences numbering 16,951 were associated with HLA alleles at 0.05 false discovery rate in a later analysis. Being productive about 90% or about 30% of the time was typical of most TCR beta V segments in an earlier analysis.

Primers: 60 Vbeta forward and 13 Jbeta reverse. TCRdb keeps only in-frame clones here, not all; method: immunoSEQ multiplex PCR. The sample holds more than 85,000 clones, 75% seen once. The trim removed 5 bases at V and 3 bases at J, leaving 9 bases unmatched. The CDR3 sequence is 15 residues long. CDR1 and CDR2 from the germline V gene are MNHNS and SASEGT. A remark on this clone: Its antigen remains unidentified.

The TCR sequence derives from a man in his forties in good health and CMV-seronegative. The specimen was PBMCs. The V gene is TRBV6-1, the J gene TRBJ2-7; TRBD1 aligns across 8 bases. DNA of the CDR3: TGTGCCAGCAGTCCCTCCGGGACAGGACACTACGAGCAGTACTTC. This gives the protein CASSPSGTGHYEQYF.